The next 16 T cell receptor beta chains were all read from a single sample in a study of neoadjuvant anti-PD-1 for oral cavity cancer. Clones were read by immunoSEQ multiplex PCR, and TCRdb kept only the in-frame ones, dropping some. The sample includes 5,500 to 8,000 clones, roughly 45% of them seen just once. This material consisted of tumor tissue, taken before nivolumab (anti-PD-1) treatment. Source of these receptors: a person aged 40 to 85 with oral cavity squamous cell carcinoma.

By proportion, this clone is medium-sized. The chain recombines TRBV6-5 with TRBJ1-5; D might be TRBD1 (5 bases). The CDR3 runs 16 residues. V lost 4 bases and J lost 0, with 13 bases in between. Germline CDR1 and CDR2: MNHEY and SVGAGI. CDR3 protein: CASSFKGPYSNQPQHF. The CDR3 DNA is TGTGCCAGCAGTTTCAAGGGGCCCTATAGCAATCAGCCCCAGCATTTT.

The genes are TRBV6-5 and TRBJ2-5, with 10 positions matching TRBD2. The J segment lost 0 bases and the V segment lost 6 bases, leaving 4 bases of the junction unmatched. The CDR3 is 15 amino acids. The germline V gene encodes CDR1 MNHEY and CDR2 SVGAGI. This chain's CDR3 is CASRGTSVYQETQYF. CDR3 nucleotide sequence: TGTGCCAGCAGGGGGACTAGCGTATACCAAGAGACCCAGTACTTC.

The V gene is TRBV19, the J gene TRBJ1-3; weak D call: TRBD1 (5 bases). Germline V gene data show CDR1 as LNHDA and CDR2 as SQIVND (reference sequence). Trimming shortened V by 4 bases and J by 0 bases, and 13 bases separated the two germline ends. This CDR3 spans 16 amino acids. CDR3 residues: CASSRQRPNSGNTIYF. The CDR3 coding sequence is TGTGCCAGTAGTAGACAGCGTCCTAACTCTGGAAACACCATATATTTT.

This clone is deemed medium-sized. The gene calls are TRBV18 and TRBJ1-4, with D uncertain. The CDR3 spans 14 residues. Looked up from germline, CDR1 is KGHSH and CDR2 is LQKENI. V shed 3 bases and J shed 8 bases, with 13 bases lying between them. CDR3 amino acids: CASSPFRDGEKLFF. CDR3 coding DNA: TGTGCCAGCTCACCTTTCAGAGACGGGGAAAAACTGTTTTTT.

This clone was picked up a small number of times. The chain joins TRBV6-1 to TRBJ2-1; D is unresolved. The ends were cut back, 1 base at V and 3 bases at J, with 7 bases in the middle. Per germline, CDR1 MNHNS and CDR2 SASEGT. This CDR3 contains 14 residues. CDR3 in amino acids: CASSEVVSYNEQFF. CDR3 in DNA: TGTGCCAGCAGTGAAGTTGTCAGCTACAATGAGCAGTTCTTC.

The chain couples TRBV28 to TRBJ1-2, with 8 bases matching TRBD1. CDR3 length equals 16 residues. The germline V gene encodes CDR1 MDHEN and CDR2 SYDVKM. V lost 4 bases, J lost 5 bases, and 12 bases stayed unmatched. The DNA of the CDR3 is TGTGCCAGCAGTTCCCCCGGACAGGGTCTATTTTATGGCTACACCTTC. Residues: CASSSPGQGLFYGYTF.

The sample holds a few counts of this clone. This chain uses TRBV6-6 with TRBJ1-1, with a tentative D call TRBD1 (6 bases). The germline CDR1 and CDR2 sequences are MNHNY and SVGAGI (reference sequence). The CDR3 is 12 amino acids. V lost 6 bases and J lost 5, with 10 bases in between. The CDR3: CASSFQGTEAFF. The DNA of the CDR3 is TGTGCCAGCAGCTTTCAGGGGACTGAAGCTTTCTTT.

This sequence joins TRBV5-6 and TRBJ2-3; TRBD2 matches 8 bases. The V and J ends lost 1 base and 2 bases, in that order; junction bases with no gene match: 6. The CDR3 sequence is 16 residues long. Germline CDR1 SGHDT, CDR2 YYEEEE. CDR3 DNA sequence: TGTGCCAGCAGCTTGTCTTGGACTAGCCTCACAGATACGCAGTATTTT. Translated, it gives CASSLSWTSLTDTQYF. Full variable domain (outside the CDR3, taken from reference TRBV5-6 and TRBJ2-3): DAGVTQSPTHLIKTRGQQVTLRCSPKSGHDTVSWYQQALGQGPQFIFQYYEEEERQRGNFPDRFSGHQFPNYSSELNVNALLLGDSALYLCASSLSWTSLTDTQYFGPGTRLTVL.

The chain carries TRBV2 and TRBJ2-1, with D unresolved. CDR3 length equals 11 residues. V was cut by 6 bases and J by 10 bases, with 10 bases left in between. The V gene's germline CDR1 is SNHLY and CDR2 FYNNEI. CDR3 bases: TGTGCCAGCAGAGCCGAAGGAGAGCAGTTCTTC. Translated, it gives CASRAEGEQFF.

This clone has just a few counts. CDR3 sequence reads: CASTLMTGMNTEAFF. As DNA, the CDR3 is TGTGCCAGCACCTTAATGACAGGGATGAACACTGAAGCTTTCTTT. This sequence joins TRBV28 and TRBJ1-1, with 7 bases aligning to TRBD1. The CDR3 sequence is 15 residues long. J gave up 0 bases and V 7 bases, and 8 bases lay outside the gene matches. Germline V gene sequence: CDR1 MDHEN, CDR2 SYDVKM.

The rearrangement joins TRBV12-5 to TRBJ2-1, with 9 bases aligning to TRBD1. Germline CDR1 and CDR2: LGHNT and FRNRAP. V lost 0 bases to trimming and J lost 3 bases; unmatched junction nucleotides: 15. The CDR3 is 20 amino acids. CDR3 bases: TGTGCTAGTGGTTTGGTACCGGTAGCTTGGGGGACAGGGTACTACAATGAGCAGTTCTTC. Its translation is CASGLVPVAWGTGYYNEQFF.

The J gene is TRBJ1-5, the V gene TRBV27; D remains unclear. Germline values: CDR1 MNHEY, CDR2 SMNVEV (reference sequence). This CDR3 is built from 14 residues. V gave up 0 bases and J gave up 4 bases, with 7 bases separating them. CDR3 sequence: CASSLSLPNQPQHF. In nucleotides, the CDR3 is TGTGCCAGCAGTTTATCCTTACCAAATCAGCCCCAGCATTTT.

The genes are TRBV11-2 and TRBJ1-1; possible D gene TRBD1, 5 bases. Deletions cut 5 bases from V and 1 base from J, with 14 bases between. This CDR3 comprises 15 residues. CDR1 is SGHAT and CDR2 is FQNNGV in the germline V gene. Here the CDR3 reads CASSVHPTANTEAFF. In DNA, the CDR3 is TGTGCCAGCAGCGTACACCCGACAGCGAACACTGAAGCTTTCTTT.

This sequence joins TRBV11-2 and TRBJ1-4; D not resolved. The CDR3 is 15 residues long. Trimming stripped 1 base from V and 5 bases from J, with 11 bases between. Germline lookup yields CDR1 SGHAT and CDR2 FQNNGV. CDR3 sequence: CASSLGGGGNEKLFF. CDR3 nucleotide sequence: TGTGCCAGCAGCTTAGGAGGCGGCGGAAATGAAAAACTGTTTTTT. The whole variable domain, remainder taken from reference TRBV11-2 and TRBJ1-4, is EAGVAQSPRYKIIEKRQSVAFWCNPISGHATLYWYQQILGQGPKLLIQFQNNGVVDDSQLPKDRFSAERLKGVDSTLKIQPAKLEDSAVYLCASSLGGGGNEKLFFGSGTQLSVL.

By sample share, this clone is medium-sized. V usage is TRBV7-9 and J usage is TRBJ1-4; no reliable D call. Germline lookup yields CDR1 SEHNR and CDR2 FQNEAQ (reference sequence). The V and J ends lost 0 bases and 8 bases respectively, with 13 bases between them. The CDR3 extends over 15 amino acids. The CDR3 reads CASSLALFGREKLFF. CDR3 DNA sequence: TGTGCCAGCAGCTTAGCACTCTTCGGTAGGGAAAAACTGTTTTTT.

This sequence joins TRBV7-2 and TRBJ1-6, with D unresolved. Germline V lookup: CDR1 SGHTA, CDR2 FQGNSA. The CDR3 runs 14 residues. V was cut by 2 bases and J by 5 bases, with 7 bases left in between. CDR3 coding DNA: TGTGCCAGCAGCTTATTGCAGGATAATTCACCCCTCCACTTT. Protein product: CASSLLQDNSPLHF.